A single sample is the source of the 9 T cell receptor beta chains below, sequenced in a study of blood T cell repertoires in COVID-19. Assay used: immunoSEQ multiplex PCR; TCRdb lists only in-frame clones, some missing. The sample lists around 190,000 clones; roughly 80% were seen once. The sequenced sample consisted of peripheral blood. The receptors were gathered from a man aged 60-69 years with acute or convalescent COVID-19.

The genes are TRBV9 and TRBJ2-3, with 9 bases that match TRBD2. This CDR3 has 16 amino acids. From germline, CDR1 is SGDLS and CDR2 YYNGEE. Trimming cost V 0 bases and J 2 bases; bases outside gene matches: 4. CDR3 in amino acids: CASSVDSGGSTDTQYF. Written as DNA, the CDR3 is TGTGCCAGCAGCGTAGATAGCGGGGGATCCACAGATACGCAGTATTTT.

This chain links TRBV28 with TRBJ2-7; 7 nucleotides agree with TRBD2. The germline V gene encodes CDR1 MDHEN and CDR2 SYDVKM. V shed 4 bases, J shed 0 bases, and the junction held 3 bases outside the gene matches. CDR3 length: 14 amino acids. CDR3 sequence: CASSSGGSSYEQYF. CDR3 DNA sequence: TGTGCCAGCAGTTCAGGCGGGAGCTCCTACGAGCAGTACTTC. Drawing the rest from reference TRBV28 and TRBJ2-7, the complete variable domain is DVKVTQSSRYLVKRTGEKVFLECVQDMDHENMFWYRQDPGLGLRLIYFSYDVKMKEKGDIPEGYSVSREKKERFSLILESASTNQTSMYLCASSSGGSSYEQYFGPGTRLTVT.

DNA of the CDR3: TGCAGTGCTAGTTGGTCTAGCGGACCATACAATGAGCAGTTCTTC. Translation gives CSASWSSGPYNEQFF. This chain joins TRBV20-1 and TRBJ2-1; 7 bases align to TRBD2. Germline V gives CDR1 DFQATT, CDR2 SNEGSKA (reference sequence). This CDR3 region has 15 residues. V dropped 3 bases and J dropped 4; count of bases not matched to a gene: 9.

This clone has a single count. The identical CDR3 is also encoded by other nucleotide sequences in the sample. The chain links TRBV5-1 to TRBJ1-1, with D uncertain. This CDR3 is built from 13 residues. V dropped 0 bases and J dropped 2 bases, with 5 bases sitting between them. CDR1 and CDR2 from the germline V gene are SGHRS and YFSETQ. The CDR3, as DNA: TGCGCCAGCAGCTTGGCGGGTAACACTGAAGCTTTCTTT. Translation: CASSLAGNTEAFF. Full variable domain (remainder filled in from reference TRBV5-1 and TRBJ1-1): KAGVTQTPRYLIKTRGQQVTLSCSPISGHRSVSWYQQTPGQGLQFLFEYFSETQRNKGNFPGRFSGRQFSNSRSEMNVSTLELGDSALYLCASSLAGNTEAFFGQGTRLTVV.

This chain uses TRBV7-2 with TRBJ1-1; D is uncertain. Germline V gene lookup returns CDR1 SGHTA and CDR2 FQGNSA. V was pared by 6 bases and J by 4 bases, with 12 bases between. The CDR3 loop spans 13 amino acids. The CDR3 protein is CASRVERGTEAFF. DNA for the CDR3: TGTGCCAGCAGGGTGGAACGGGGCACTGAAGCTTTCTTT.

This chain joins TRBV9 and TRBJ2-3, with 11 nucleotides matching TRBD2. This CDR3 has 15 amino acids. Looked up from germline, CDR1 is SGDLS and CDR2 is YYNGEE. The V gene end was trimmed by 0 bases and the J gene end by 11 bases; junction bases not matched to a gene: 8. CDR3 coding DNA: TGTGCCAGCAGCGTAGGTGGTAGCGGGGGGGCTGAGCAGTATTTT. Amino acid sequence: CASSVGGSGGAEQYF.

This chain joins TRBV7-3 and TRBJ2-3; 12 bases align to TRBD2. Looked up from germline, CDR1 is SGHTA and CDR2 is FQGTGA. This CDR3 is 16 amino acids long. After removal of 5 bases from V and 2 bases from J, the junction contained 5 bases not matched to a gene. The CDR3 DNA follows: TGTGCCAGCAGCCCCGGACTAGCGGGGCTCACAGATACGCAGTATTTT. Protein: CASSPGLAGLTDTQYF.

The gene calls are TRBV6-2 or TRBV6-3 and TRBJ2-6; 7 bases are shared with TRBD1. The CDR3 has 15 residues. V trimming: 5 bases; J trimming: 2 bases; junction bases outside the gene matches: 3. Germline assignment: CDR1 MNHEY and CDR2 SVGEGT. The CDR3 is CASSDRETGANVLTF. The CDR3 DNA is TGTGCCAGCAGTGACAGGGAGACTGGGGCCAACGTCCTGACTTTC.

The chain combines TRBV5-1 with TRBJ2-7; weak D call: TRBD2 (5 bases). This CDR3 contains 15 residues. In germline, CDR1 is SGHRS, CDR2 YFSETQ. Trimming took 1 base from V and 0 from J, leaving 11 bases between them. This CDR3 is CASSLRLGSSYEQYF. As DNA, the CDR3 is TGCGCCAGCAGCTTGCGACTGGGGAGCTCCTACGAGCAGTACTTC. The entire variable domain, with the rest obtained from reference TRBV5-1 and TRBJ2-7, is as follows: KAGVTQTPRYLIKTRGQQVTLSCSPISGHRSVSWYQQTPGQGLQFLFEYFSETQRNKGNFPGRFSGRQFSNSRSEMNVSTLELGDSALYLCASSLRLGSSYEQYFGPGTRLTVT.